This record covers a single TCR beta chain. Its antigen is as yet unknown. A much larger clone differs by one base, so this may be a read error. The data derive from a study of vaccination and CD4 T cells after COVID-19. Background on the study: Samples after vaccination came a median roughly eleven weeks past dose two, ranging 14 to 241. Overlapping peptides covering the spike proteins of SARS-CoV-2, HCoV-NL63, HCoV-OC43 and HCoV-229E were added to stimulate cells.

CD4+ T cells that had been cultured provided DNA sequenced with the Oncomine TCR Beta short-read assay. Each CDR3 protein gets one entry after TCRdb re-called the PCR reads with MiXCR. The sample lists about 3,900 distinct CDR3 sequences, 15% to 20% occurring once. In germline, CDR1 is MNHNS, CDR2 SASEGT. CDR3 size: 17 residues. The V and J ends lost 4 bases and 2 bases respectively, with 19 bases between them. The treatment is: approximately nine-day PBMC culture with coronavirus spike peptide pools or control peptides (ViraFEST assay). Per-well cultures of under 2.5 million PBMCs received around 10 IU/ml IL-2 and 10 ug/ml peptide pools. Half the growth medium was swapped for new IL-2 medium on days 3 and 7.

The specimen was CD4+ T cells from blood, cultured in vitro. The chain recombines TRBV6-1 with TRBJ2-3; D is uncertain. The clonotype originates from a human donor who had recovered from COVID-19. DNA of the CDR3: TGTGCCAGCAGTGCCCCGGGTTCCCGAAACCTCACAGATACGCAGTATTTT. Translating it yields CASSAPGSRNLTDTQYF.